Listed here is a single T cell receptor (beta chain). A far larger clone is one nucleotide away, so this likely arose from a read error. The CDR3 carries no conserved terminal phenylalanine or tryptophan, so it likely arises from a read error. Trimming took 6 bases from V and 1 from J, leaving 7 bases between them. The CDR3 loop spans 13 amino acids. CDR1 is MNHEY, CDR2 SVGAGI, per germline. This sample was included in a study of molecular identifiers for immune sequencing clone quantification. Bulk TCR libraries used previously described methods and listed TCR primers. TCRdb reanalysed the PCR reads using MiXCR and keeps one entry per CDR3 protein. The sample holds about 510,000 distinct CDR3 sequences, 20% to 25% seen once.

The sequencing sample was made of naive CD8+ T cells from blood, with Jurkat cell RNA spiked in. The sample's subset: FACS-sorted CD8+CD4-CCR7+CD45RA+ naive T cells. V usage is TRBV6-5 and J usage is TRBJ1-5, with D unclear. The clonotype was recovered from a human donor in good health. Some libraries in this study had Jurkat cell RNA spiked in. CDR3 coding DNA: TGTGCCAGCAGCCTGGTGAGCAATCAGCCCCAGCATTCT. Residues: CASSLVSNQPQHS.